This T cell receptor beta chain was sequenced for a study of blood T cell repertoires in COVID-19. Study-wide background: Some COVID-19 samples were acute and others convalescent; all came from the United States, Italy and Spain. The analysed material was cDNA or gDNA that came from T cells, B-cell-depleted T cells, or PBMCs.

Original processing methods: Estimated nucleated cell counts came from reference gene primer amplification. Data came from immunoSEQ multiplex PCR; TCRdb stores just in-frame clones and leaves some out. From that table come the V and J calls and clone size; the DNA was used to work out D and trimming. The sample consists of about 210,000 clones, about four fifths of them appearing once. This CDR3 region has 17 residues. CDR1 MDHEN and CDR2 SYDVKM come from the germline V gene. V lost 4 bases to trimming and J lost 6 bases; unmatched junction nucleotides: 16. The sequence came from a woman aged 40 to 49 with active or convalescent COVID-19. Sequencing was performed on peripheral blood. The chain combines TRBV28 with TRBJ2-3, with 7 bases lining up with TRBD1. Here the CDR3 DNA reads TGTGCCAGCAGTTCAAACTGGGACCGGGGACAGATGGATACGCAGTATTTT. Translation gives CASSSNWDRGQMDTQYF.